One sample yielded the 30 T cell receptor beta chains listed below, sequenced in a study of blood T cells in healthy people across ages. A second PCR of about 6 to 11 cycles used a sample-barcoded 5' primer and a J-beta primer mix. TCRdb re-called the 5' RACE reads with MiXCR, one entry per CDR3 protein. The repertoire holds 800,000 to 1,000,000 distinct CDR3 sequences, with approximately 49% as singletons. Sequenced material: blood. The receptors here all came from a man aged 25 to 45 in good health.

The chain recombines TRBV10-3 with TRBJ2-1; D possibly corresponds to TRBD2 (5 bases). Germline V gives CDR1 ENHRY, CDR2 SYGVKD. Trimming stripped 8 bases from V and 3 bases from J, with 17 bases between. CDR3 length: 15 amino acids. CDR3 region: CAISGTLSIYNEQFF. The CDR3 coding sequence is TGTGCCATCTCGGGAACCCTGAGCATCTACAATGAGCAGTTCTTC.

This clonotype has just a few counts. The chain has TRBV4-2 and TRBJ2-4; D is uncertain. V dropped 1 base and J dropped 2 bases, with 3 bases sitting between them. CDR3 length equals 13 residues. The germline V gene encodes CDR1 LGHNA and CDR2 YNFKEQ. CDR3 sequence (DNA): TGTGCCAGCAGCCAAGCCCCCAAAAACATTCAGTACTTC. Residues: CASSQAPKNIQYF.

V usage is TRBV29-1 and J usage is TRBJ1-1; 7 bases line up with TRBD1. V was clipped by 6 bases and J by 1 base; unmatched bases: 14. CDR1 is SQVTM, CDR2 ANQGSEA, per germline. The CDR3 length is 16 residues. CDR3 nucleotide sequence: TGCAGCGTGGTAAAGGGAGGGGGCGTGTGGAACACTGAAGCTTTCTTT. Translation gives CSVVKGGGVWNTEAFF.

This clonotype was detected only a few times. The chain carries TRBV27 and TRBJ2-3, with TRBD2 matching over 9 bases. CDR3 length equals 16 residues. V dropped 7 bases and J dropped 4; count of bases not matched to a gene: 12. Germline lookup yields CDR1 MNHEY and CDR2 SMNVEV (reference sequence). Written as DNA, the CDR3 is TGTGCCAGCAAAGCGGAACCGGGACTAGCTGCAGATACGCAGTATTTT. Translation gives CASKAEPGLAADTQYF.

The rearrangement joins TRBV10-3 to TRBJ1-2, with D uncertain. Per the germline V gene, CDR1 is ENHRY and CDR2 is SYGVKD. There are 11 residues in the CDR3. The V end was cut by 3 bases, the J end by 7 bases, with 6 bases between. CDR3 bases: TGTGCCATCAGTGATATTCTTGGCTACACCTTC. Translated, it gives CAISDILGYTF.

The chain couples TRBV7-8 to TRBJ1-4, with 7 positions matching TRBD1. V gave up 1 base and J gave up 5 bases; unmatched junction bases: 4. The CDR3 consists of 15 residues. Germline V CDR1 and CDR2: SGHVS, FQNEAQ. The CDR3 sequence: CASSLEGQPNEKLFF. The CDR3 region has the DNA TGTGCCAGCAGCTTAGAGGGACAGCCGAATGAAAAACTGTTTTTT.

This rearrangement joins TRBV6-4 to TRBJ2-1; D remains unclear. The CDR3 totals 16 residues. Germline V lookup: CDR1 MRHNA, CDR2 SNTAGT. Trimming shortened V by 5 bases and J by 4 bases, and 18 bases separated the two germline ends. CDR3 sequence (DNA): TGTGCCAGCAGTCCCCGAACGGCCAGCACATACAATGAGCAGTTCTTC. It is translated as CASSPRTASTYNEQFF.

The V and J genes are TRBV7-9 and TRBJ1-2; 7 bases agree with TRBD1. Germline V gives CDR1 SEHNR, CDR2 FQNEAQ (reference sequence). This CDR3 spans 14 amino acids. Trimming at V came to 5 bases and at J to 7 bases, leaving 10 bases not matched to a gene. The CDR3 spells CASSAVNRGIGYTF. The CDR3 DNA is TGTGCCAGCAGCGCGGTAAACAGGGGCATTGGCTACACCTTC.

This clonotype occurred many times. The rearrangement uses TRBV29-1 and TRBJ2-1; weak D call: TRBD1 (6 bases). V was shortened by 0 bases and J by 4 bases, with 16 bases between the two germline ends. Germline V gene data show CDR1 as SQVTM and CDR2 as ANQGSEA. CDR3 length: 16 amino acids. The CDR3 region is CSVEDRKGVLYNEQFF. The DNA of the CDR3 is TGCAGCGTTGAAGATCGGAAGGGGGTACTATACAATGAGCAGTTCTTC.

The chain combines TRBV25-1 with TRBJ2-5; possible D gene TRBD1, 6 bases. V lost 3 bases and J lost 2, with 13 bases in between. CDR3 length: 15 amino acids. Germline V gives CDR1 MGHDK, CDR2 SYGVNS. The CDR3 coding sequence is TGTGCCAGCAGTGAGCAAGACAGGTTACAAGAGACCCAGTACTTC. Its protein product is CASSEQDRLQETQYF. Combining the CDR3 with reference TRBV25-1 and TRBJ2-5 gives the whole variable domain EADIYQTPRYLVIGTGKKITLECSQTMGHDKMYWYQQDPGMELHLIHYSYGVNSTEKGDLSSESTVSRIRTEHFPLTLESARPSHTSQYLCASSEQDRLQETQYFGPGTRLLVL.

This chain joins TRBV12-3 or TRBV12-4 and TRBJ1-2; 9 nucleotides match TRBD1. The CDR3 has 15 residues. Unmatched junction bases numbered 6, after V lost 6 bases and J lost 1 base. The CDR3 nucleotides read TGTGCCAGCAGAGGGACAGGGACCAGTAACTATGGCTACACCTTC. It encodes CASRGTGTSNYGYTF.

This clonotype was detected a few times. V usage is TRBV20-1 and J usage is TRBJ2-3, with TRBD2 matching 10 bases. This CDR3 has 15 amino acids. J lost 3 bases, V lost 6 bases, and 9 bases had no gene match. Germline CDR1 and CDR2: DFQATT and SNEGSKA (reference sequence). The CDR3 protein is CSAVLAGLTTDTQYF. The CDR3 bases are TGCAGTGCGGTACTAGCGGGGCTTACTACAGATACGCAGTATTTT.

The gene calls are TRBV20-1 and TRBJ2-7; 14 positions match TRBD2. In germline, CDR1 is DFQATT, CDR2 SNEGSKA (reference sequence). The J segment lost 4 bases and the V segment lost 4 bases, leaving 12 bases of the junction unmatched. The CDR3 extends over 17 amino acids. DNA of the CDR3: TGCAGTGCTATCGACAGTAGGACTAGCGGGGGGCCATACGAGCAGTACTTC. Encoded protein: CSAIDSRTSGGPYEQYF.

This chain links TRBV4-1 with TRBJ2-7; D perhaps matches TRBD1 (5 bases). Between the trimmed V and J ends, which lost 4 bases and 0 bases, there was a span of 13 bases. The CDR3 spans 15 residues. Germline lookup yields CDR1 MGHRA and CDR2 YSYEKL. The CDR3 bases are TGCGCCAGCAGCCCCCAGGGCAGGGCCTCCTACGAGCAGTACTTC. Translation: CASSPQGRASYEQYF.

This clonotype was seen more than once but under ten times. The chain joins TRBV10-3 to TRBJ2-1; tentative D call: TRBD2 (6 bases). V was trimmed by 0 bases and J by 4 bases, leaving 10 bases between them. This CDR3 region has 15 residues. CDR1 and CDR2 from the germline V gene are ENHRY and SYGVKD. CDR3 in DNA: TGTGCCATCAGTGAGTCGGCGGGGAAGTACAATGAGCAGTTCTTC. Translated: CAISESAGKYNEQFF.

V is TRBV2 and J is TRBJ1-4; 8 positions match TRBD1. Trimming removed 6 bases from V and 10 bases from J; junction bases left unmatched: 10. Per germline, CDR1 SNHLY and CDR2 FYNNEI. This CDR3 spans 14 amino acids. The CDR3 here is CASREQGQARKLFF. The CDR3 DNA follows: TGTGCCAGCAGGGAGCAGGGACAGGCAAGAAAACTGTTTTTT.

V is TRBV24-1 and J is TRBJ2-1, with D tentatively TRBD2 (6 bases). Trimming shortened V by 5 bases and J by 3 bases, and 10 bases separated the two germline ends. Germline-derived CDR1 and CDR2 are KGHDR and SFDVKD. This CDR3 is 14 amino acids long. Here the CDR3 reads CATSAPGSYNEQFF. As DNA, the CDR3 is TGTGCCACCAGTGCCCCCGGGAGCTACAATGAGCAGTTCTTC.

The V call is TRBV12-3 or TRBV12-4, the J call TRBJ1-2; 7 bases line up with TRBD1. The CDR3 is 16 residues long. V lost 2 bases, J lost 8 bases, and 14 bases stayed unmatched. As DNA, the CDR3 is TGTGCCAGCAGTTTAAGGTCCGGGACAGCATATTCAGGCTACACCTTC. Residues: CASSLRSGTAYSGYTF.

This clonotype was detected only a few times. The gene calls are TRBV12-3 or TRBV12-4 and TRBJ2-1; 13 bases are shared with TRBD2. The CDR3 has 15 amino acids. Germline trimming cut 7 bases from V and 9 bases from J; bases unmatched to any gene: 9. CDR3 amino acids: CASTVTSGGSSEQFF. The CDR3 DNA follows: TGTGCCAGCACCGTGACTAGCGGGGGGTCTAGTGAGCAGTTCTTC.

In DNA form, the CDR3 reads TGTGCCAGCAGTCTTACAGGGGGACCTGACTATGGCTACACCTTC. Translating it yields CASSLTGGPDYGYTF. The chain links TRBV25-1 to TRBJ1-2, with 8 nucleotides matching TRBD1. The CDR3 is 15 amino acids. Trimming cost V 5 bases and J 3 bases; bases outside gene matches: 8. CDR1 is MGHDK, CDR2 SYGVNS, per germline.

This chain links TRBV9 with TRBJ2-3; 9 bases map to TRBD1. CDR1 is SGDLS and CDR2 is YYNGEE in the germline V gene. There are 17 residues in the CDR3. The trim removed 4 bases at V and 4 bases at J, leaving 13 bases unmatched. CDR3 region: CASSPEAPGQGSDTQYF. Written as DNA, the CDR3 is TGTGCCAGCAGCCCAGAAGCGCCGGGACAGGGTTCAGATACGCAGTATTTT.

This chain connects TRBV29-1 to TRBJ1-5; D not resolved. This CDR3 region has 12 residues. CDR1 is SQVTM and CDR2 is ANQGSEA in the germline V gene. Deletions cut 4 bases from V and 4 bases from J, with 8 bases between. The CDR3 spells CSVAEGNQPQHF. DNA of the CDR3: TGCAGCGTTGCAGAAGGGAATCAGCCCCAGCATTTT. The full variable domain, with the rest looked up from reference TRBV29-1 and TRBJ1-5, is SAVISQKPSRDICQRGTSLTIQCQVDSQVTMMFWYRQQPGQSLTLIATANQGSEATYESGFVIDKFPISRPNLTFSTLTVSNMSPEDSSIYLCSVAEGNQPQHFGDGTRLSIL.

The chain combines TRBV29-1 with TRBJ1-1, with a weak D call TRBD1 (5 bases). The germline V gene encodes CDR1 SQVTM and CDR2 ANQGSEA. V was cut by 4 bases and J by 0 bases, with 9 bases left in between. This CDR3 is built from 13 residues. DNA of the CDR3: TGCAGCGTTGCCGGGACCATGAACACTGAAGCTTTCTTT. Translating it yields CSVAGTMNTEAFF.

On this clonotype itself: At one of its ends the junction is not consistent with the germline gene, which may arise from a read error. The rearrangement links TRBV27 to TRBJ2-3, with no clear D. The CDR3 contains 11 residues. Germline values: CDR1 MNHEY, CDR2 SMNVEV (reference sequence). CDR3: CAGSPRDTQYF. CDR3 DNA sequence: TGTGCCGGCAGTCCGAGGGATACGCAGTATTTT.

The chain links TRBV20-1 to TRBJ1-5, with TRBD1 matching 10 bases. The CDR3 is 14 residues long. V shed 3 bases, J shed 7 bases, and the junction held 6 bases outside the gene matches. Germline V gene lookup returns CDR1 DFQATT and CDR2 SNEGSKA (reference sequence). The CDR3 DNA is TGCAGTGCTAGGGGACAGGGGTTGGGGCAGCCCCAGCATTTT. This translates into CSARGQGLGQPQHF.

V is TRBV4-2 and J is TRBJ2-7; D remains ambiguous. V lost 0 bases and J lost 3, with 9 bases in between. The CDR3 has 14 amino acids. Germline-derived CDR1 and CDR2 are LGHNA and YNFKEQ. The CDR3 DNA sequence: TGTGCCAGCAGCCAAGATTATAGGGACTACGAGCAGTACTTC. It codes for CASSQDYRDYEQYF.

The chain combines TRBV7-2 with TRBJ2-4; TRBD2 matches 10 bases. With the DNA end fitting TRBJ2-7 better, the J assignment may be wrong. Germline CDR1 and CDR2: SGHTA and FQGNSA. This CDR3 has 13 amino acids. DNA of the CDR3: TGTGCCAGCAAACTAGCGGGGTCCTACGAGCAGTACTTC. It encodes CASKLAGSYEQYF.

This clonotype was picked up many times. The genes are TRBV7-9 and TRBJ1-2; D unresolved. In germline, CDR1 is SEHNR, CDR2 FQNEAQ (reference sequence). The CDR3 runs to 16 residues. Trimming removed 1 base at V and 1 base at J, with 13 bases between. The CDR3 region is CASSLGPDLGNYGYTF. For the CDR3, the DNA is TGTGCCAGCAGCTTAGGCCCCGATTTGGGTAACTATGGCTACACCTTC.

This chain uses TRBV29-1 with TRBJ2-6; the D is unclear. This CDR3 comprises 13 residues. Germline CDR1 SQVTM, CDR2 ANQGSEA. V lost 2 bases and J 4 bases, leaving 6 bases between the germline ends. CDR3 nucleotides: TGCAGCGTTGAATCAGCCGGGGCCAACGTCCTGACTTTC. Its translation is CSVESAGANVLTF. Full variable domain (missing parts from reference TRBV29-1 and TRBJ2-6): SAVISQKPSRDICQRGTSLTIQCQVDSQVTMMFWYRQQPGQSLTLIATANQGSEATYESGFVIDKFPISRPNLTFSTLTVSNMSPEDSSIYLCSVESAGANVLTFGAGSRLTVL.

This clonotype appeared a few times. The chain has TRBV9 and TRBJ2-1; no reliable D call. The CDR3 is 13 residues long. CDR1 is SGDLS, CDR2 YYNGEE, per germline. The V end was cut by 1 base, the J end by 4 bases, with 6 bases between. The CDR3 loop is CASSVWQYNEQFF. CDR3 in DNA: TGTGCCAGCAGCGTATGGCAATACAATGAGCAGTTCTTC.